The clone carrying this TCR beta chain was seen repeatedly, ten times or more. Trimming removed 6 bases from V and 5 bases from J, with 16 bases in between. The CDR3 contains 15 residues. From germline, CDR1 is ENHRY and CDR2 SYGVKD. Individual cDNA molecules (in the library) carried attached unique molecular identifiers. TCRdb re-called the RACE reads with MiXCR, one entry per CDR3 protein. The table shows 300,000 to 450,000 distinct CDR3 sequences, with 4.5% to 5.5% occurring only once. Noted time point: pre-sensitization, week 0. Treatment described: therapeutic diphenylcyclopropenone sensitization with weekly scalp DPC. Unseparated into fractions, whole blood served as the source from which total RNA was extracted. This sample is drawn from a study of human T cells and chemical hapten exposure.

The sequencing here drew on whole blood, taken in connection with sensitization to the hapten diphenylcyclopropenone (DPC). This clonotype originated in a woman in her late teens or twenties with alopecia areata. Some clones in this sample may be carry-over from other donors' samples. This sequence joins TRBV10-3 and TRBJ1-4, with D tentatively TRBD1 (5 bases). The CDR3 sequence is CAISPSPSGNEKLFF. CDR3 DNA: TGTGCCATCAGCCCAAGTCCCTCAGGGAATGAAAAACTGTTTTTT.